The clone carrying this T cell receptor (beta chain) was picked up a small number of times. J lost 3 bases, V lost 2 bases, and 8 bases had no gene match. The CDR3 covers 17 residues. TCRdb re-analysed the RACE reads in MiXCR, keeping a single row per CDR3 protein. The sample yields 30,000 to 50,000 distinct CDR3 sequences, about 12% seen once. Time point indicated: patch test 3, about 24 weeks after DPC sensitization. Specified treatment: therapeutic diphenylcyclopropenone sensitization with weekly scalp DPC. It was unfractionated whole blood from which total RNA was extracted. This sample was taken from a study of human T cells and chemical hapten exposure.

The sequence was obtained from a woman between 40 and 50 years old with alopecia areata. Some clones in this sample may be carry-over from other donors' samples. Source: whole blood, taken in connection with sensitization to the hapten diphenylcyclopropenone (DPC). The chain recombines TRBV12-3 or TRBV12-4 with TRBJ2-3; 10 nucleotides agree with TRBD2. CDR3 in amino acids: CASSLSGRAGGTDTQYF. The CDR3 DNA reads as TGTGCCAGCAGTTTAAGCGGGAGGGCCGGTGGGACAGATACGCAGTATTTT.